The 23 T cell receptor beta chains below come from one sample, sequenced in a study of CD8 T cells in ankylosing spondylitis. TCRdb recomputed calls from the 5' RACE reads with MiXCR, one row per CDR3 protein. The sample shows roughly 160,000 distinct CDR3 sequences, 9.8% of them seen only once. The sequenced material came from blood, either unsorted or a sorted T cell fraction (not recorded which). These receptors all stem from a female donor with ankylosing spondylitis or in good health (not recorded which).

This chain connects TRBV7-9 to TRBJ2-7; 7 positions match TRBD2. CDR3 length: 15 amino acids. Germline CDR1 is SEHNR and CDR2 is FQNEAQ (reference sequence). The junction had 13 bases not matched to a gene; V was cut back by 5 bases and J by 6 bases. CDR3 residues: CASSPPGTNEGEQYF. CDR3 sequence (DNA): TGTGCCAGCAGCCCTCCGGGGACTAACGAAGGCGAGCAGTACTTC. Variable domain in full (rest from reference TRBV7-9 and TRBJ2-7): DTGVSQNPRHKITKRGQNVTFRCDPISEHNRLYWYRQTLGQGPEFLTYFQNEAQLEKSRLLSDRFSAERPKGSFSTLEIQRTEQGDSAMYLCASSPPGTNEGEQYFGPGTRLTVT.

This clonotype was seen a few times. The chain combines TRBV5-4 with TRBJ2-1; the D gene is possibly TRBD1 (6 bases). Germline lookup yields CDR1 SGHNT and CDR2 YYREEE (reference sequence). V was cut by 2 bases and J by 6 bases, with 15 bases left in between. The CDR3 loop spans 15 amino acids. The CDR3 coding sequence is TGTGCCAGCAGCTTAAGGGGGAGCGCGGGCAATGAGCAGTTCTTC. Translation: CASSLRGSAGNEQFF.

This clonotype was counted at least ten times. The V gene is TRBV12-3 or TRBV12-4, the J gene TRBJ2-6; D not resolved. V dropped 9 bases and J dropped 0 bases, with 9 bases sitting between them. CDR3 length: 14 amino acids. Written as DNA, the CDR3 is TGTGCCAGTCGAGAGCTCTCTGGGGCCAACGTCCTGACTTTC. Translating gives CASRELSGANVLTF.

The CDR3 loop is CAWRAVGAGELFF. Here the CDR3 DNA reads TGTGCCTGGAGGGCCGTCGGGGCCGGGGAGCTGTTTTTT. V usage is TRBV30 and J usage is TRBJ2-2, with D maybe TRBD2 (5 bases). CDR3 length equals 13 residues. V lost 3 bases to trimming and J lost 6 bases, with 11 bases between them. The germline V gene encodes CDR1 GTSNPN and CDR2 SVGIG (reference sequence).

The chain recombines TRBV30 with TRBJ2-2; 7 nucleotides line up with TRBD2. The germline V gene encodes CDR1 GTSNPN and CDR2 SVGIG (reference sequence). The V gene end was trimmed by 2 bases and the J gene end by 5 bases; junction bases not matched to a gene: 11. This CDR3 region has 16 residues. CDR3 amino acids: CAWSQGAGRGTGELFF. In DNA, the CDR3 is TGTGCCTGGAGTCAAGGGGCGGGGAGGGGTACCGGGGAGCTGTTTTTT. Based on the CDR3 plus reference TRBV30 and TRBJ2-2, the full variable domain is SQTIHQWPATLVQPVGSPLSLECTVEGTSNPNLYWYRQAAGRGLQLLFYSVGIGQISSEVPQNLSASRPQDRQFILSSKKLLLSDSGFYLCAWSQGAGRGTGELFFGEGSRLTVL.

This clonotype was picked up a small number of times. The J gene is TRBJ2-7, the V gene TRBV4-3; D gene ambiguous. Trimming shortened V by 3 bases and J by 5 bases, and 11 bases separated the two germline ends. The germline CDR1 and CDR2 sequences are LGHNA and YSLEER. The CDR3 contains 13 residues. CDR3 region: CASSHSPSDEQYF. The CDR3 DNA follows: TGCGCCAGCAGCCACAGTCCTTCGGACGAGCAGTACTTC.

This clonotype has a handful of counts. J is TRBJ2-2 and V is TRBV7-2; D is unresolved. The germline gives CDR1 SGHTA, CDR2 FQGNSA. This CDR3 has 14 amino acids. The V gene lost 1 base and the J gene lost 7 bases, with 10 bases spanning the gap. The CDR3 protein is CASSLDLISGELFF. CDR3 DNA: TGTGCCAGCAGCTTAGACCTCATTAGCGGGGAGCTGTTTTTT.

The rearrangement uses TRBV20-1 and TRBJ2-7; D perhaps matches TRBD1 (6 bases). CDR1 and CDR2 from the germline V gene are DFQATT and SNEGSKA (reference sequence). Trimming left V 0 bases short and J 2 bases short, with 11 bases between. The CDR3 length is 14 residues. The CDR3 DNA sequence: TGCAGTGCTAGAGATAGGCACAGGGCCTACGAGCAGTACTTC. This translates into CSARDRHRAYEQYF.

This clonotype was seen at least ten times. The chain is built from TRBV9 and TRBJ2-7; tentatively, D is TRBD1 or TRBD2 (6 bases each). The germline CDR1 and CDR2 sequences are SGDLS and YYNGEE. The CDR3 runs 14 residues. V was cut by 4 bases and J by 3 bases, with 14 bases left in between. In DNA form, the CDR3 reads TGTGCCAGCAGCAAAACCGGGGGCTACTACGAGCAGTACTTC. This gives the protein CASSKTGGYYEQYF. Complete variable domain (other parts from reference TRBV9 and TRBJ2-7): DSGVTQTPKHLITATGQRVTLRCSPRSGDLSVYWYQQSLDQGLQFLIQYYNGEERAKGNILERFSAQQFPDLHSELNLSSLELGDSALYFCASSKTGGYYEQYFGPGTRLTVT.

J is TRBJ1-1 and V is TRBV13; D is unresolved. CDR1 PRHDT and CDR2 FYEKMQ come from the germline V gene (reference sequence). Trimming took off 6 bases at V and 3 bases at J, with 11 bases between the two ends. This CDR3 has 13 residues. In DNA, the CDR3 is TGTGCCAGCAGACTGACCGGCGACACTGAAGCTTTCTTT. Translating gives CASRLTGDTEAFF. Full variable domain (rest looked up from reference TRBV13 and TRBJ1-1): AAGVIQSPRHLIKEKRETATLKCYPIPRHDTVYWYQQGPGQDPQFLISFYEKMQSDKGSIPDRFSAQQFSDYHSELNMSSLELGDSALYFCASRLTGDTEAFFGQGTRLTVV.

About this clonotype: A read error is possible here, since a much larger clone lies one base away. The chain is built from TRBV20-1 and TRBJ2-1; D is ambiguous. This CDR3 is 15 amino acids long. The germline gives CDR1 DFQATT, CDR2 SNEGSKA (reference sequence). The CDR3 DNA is TGCAGTGCTAGCAGCTCGGCAACAAGCTACAATGAGCTGTTCTTC. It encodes CSASSSATSYNELFF.

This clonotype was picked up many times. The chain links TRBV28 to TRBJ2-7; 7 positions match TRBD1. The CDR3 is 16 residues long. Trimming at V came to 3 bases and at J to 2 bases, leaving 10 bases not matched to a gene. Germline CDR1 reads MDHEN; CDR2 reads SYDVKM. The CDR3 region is CASSLTGKIYTYEQYF. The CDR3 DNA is TGTGCCAGCAGTTTGACAGGGAAAATTTATACCTACGAGCAGTACTTC.

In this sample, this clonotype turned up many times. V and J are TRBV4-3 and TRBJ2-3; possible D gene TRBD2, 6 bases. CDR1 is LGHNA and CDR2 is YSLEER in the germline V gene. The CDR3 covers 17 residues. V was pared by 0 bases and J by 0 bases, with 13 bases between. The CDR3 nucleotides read TGCGCCAGCAGCCAAGATCGTCCCGGGAGAAGCACAGATACGCAGTATTTT. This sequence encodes CASSQDRPGRSTDTQYF.

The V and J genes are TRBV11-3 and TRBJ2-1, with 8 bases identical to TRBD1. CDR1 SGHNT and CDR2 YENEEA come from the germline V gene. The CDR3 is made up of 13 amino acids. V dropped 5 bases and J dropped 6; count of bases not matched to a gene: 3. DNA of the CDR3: TGTGCCAGCAGCCCCGGACAGGGCAATGAGCAGTTCTTC. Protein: CASSPGQGNEQFF.

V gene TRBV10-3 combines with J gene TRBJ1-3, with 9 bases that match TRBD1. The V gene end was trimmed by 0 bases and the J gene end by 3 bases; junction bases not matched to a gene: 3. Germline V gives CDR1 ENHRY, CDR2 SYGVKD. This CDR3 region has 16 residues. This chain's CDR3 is CAISESTGGIGNTIYF. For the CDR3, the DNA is TGTGCCATCAGTGAGTCGACAGGGGGAATTGGAAACACCATATATTTT.

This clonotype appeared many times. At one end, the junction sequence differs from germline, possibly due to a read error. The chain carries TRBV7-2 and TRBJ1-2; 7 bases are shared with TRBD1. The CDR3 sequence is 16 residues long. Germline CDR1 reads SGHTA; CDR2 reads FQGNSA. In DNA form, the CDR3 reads TGTGCCAGCAGCTTAGGGACAGGTCCCTCACTGTATGGTTACACCTTC. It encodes CASSLGTGPSLYGYTF.

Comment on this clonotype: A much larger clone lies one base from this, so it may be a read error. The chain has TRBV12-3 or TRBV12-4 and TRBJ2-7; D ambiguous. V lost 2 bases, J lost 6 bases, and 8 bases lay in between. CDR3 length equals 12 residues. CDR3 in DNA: TGTGCCAGCAGTTTACGGGTTTCCGAGCAGTACTTC. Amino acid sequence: CASSLRVSEQYF.

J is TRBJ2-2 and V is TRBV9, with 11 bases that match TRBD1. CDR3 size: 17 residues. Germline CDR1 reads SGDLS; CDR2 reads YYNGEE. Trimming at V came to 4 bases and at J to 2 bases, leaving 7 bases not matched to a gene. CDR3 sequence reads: CASSSGQGATNTGELFF. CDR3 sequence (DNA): TGTGCCAGCAGCTCTGGACAGGGGGCTACAAACACCGGGGAGCTGTTTTTT.

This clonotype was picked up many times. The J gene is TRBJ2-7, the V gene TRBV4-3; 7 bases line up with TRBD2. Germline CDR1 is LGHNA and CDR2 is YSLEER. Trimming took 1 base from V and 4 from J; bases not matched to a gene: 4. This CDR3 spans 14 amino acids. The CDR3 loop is CASSQAHGGYEQYF. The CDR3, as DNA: TGCGCCAGCAGCCAAGCCCACGGGGGGTACGAGCAGTACTTC.

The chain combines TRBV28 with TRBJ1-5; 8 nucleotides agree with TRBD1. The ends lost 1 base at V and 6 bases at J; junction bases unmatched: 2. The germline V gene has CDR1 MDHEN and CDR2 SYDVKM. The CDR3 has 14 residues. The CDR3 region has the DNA TGTGCCAGCAGTTTATCAGGGGGCGGTCAGCCCCAGCATTTT. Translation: CASSLSGGGQPQHF. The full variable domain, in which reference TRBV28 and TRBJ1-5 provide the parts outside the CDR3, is DVKVTQSSRYLVKRTGEKVFLECVQDMDHENMFWYRQDPGLGLRLIYFSYDVKMKEKGDIPEGYSVSREKKERFSLILESASTNQTSMYLCASSLSGGGQPQHFGDGTRLSIL.

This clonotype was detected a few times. DNA for the CDR3: TGTGCCACTACTACAGGGTCCTACGAGCAGTACTTC. It specifies CATTTGSYEQYF. The chain uses TRBV18 and TRBJ2-7; D is perhaps TRBD1 (6 bases). CDR1 and CDR2 (germline): KGHSH, LQKENI. The CDR3 length is 12 residues. The V gene lost 10 bases and the J gene lost 1 base, with 11 bases spanning the gap.

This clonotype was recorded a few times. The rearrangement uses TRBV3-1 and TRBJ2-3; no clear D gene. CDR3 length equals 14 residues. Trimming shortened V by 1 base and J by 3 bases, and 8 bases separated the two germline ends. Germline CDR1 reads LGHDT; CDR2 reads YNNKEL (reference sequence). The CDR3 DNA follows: TGTGCCAGCAGCCAAGCGCGGAGTACAGATACGCAGTATTTT. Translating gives CASSQARSTDTQYF.

CDR3 sequence reads: CASSIVGAGELFF. In DNA, the CDR3 is TGTGCCAGTAGTATAGTTGGCGCCGGGGAGCTGTTTTTT. The V and J genes are TRBV19 and TRBJ2-2; D remains ambiguous. From germline, CDR1 is LNHDA and CDR2 SQIVND (reference sequence). V lost 1 base and J lost 6, with 6 bases in between. The CDR3 totals 13 residues.